This TCR beta chain was profiled in a study of T cell responses to AZD1222 COVID-19 vaccine. General study results and limits: The donor group comprised mostly white British people and more females; the analysis possibly underestimated clonal diversity.

CDR3 length: 13 residues. Germline V gene data show CDR1 as MNHEY and CDR2 as SVGAGI. V was trimmed by 0 bases and J by 8 bases, leaving 10 bases between them. Comment on this clone: The target antigen is unknown.

Profiled with immunoSEQ multiplex PCR; TCRdb holds only in-frame clones, not every one. There are about 76,000 clones in the sample; 70% to 90% occur only once, and roughly a tenth lies in the top ten. Specimen: peripheral blood, collected on day 0 of AZD1222 vaccination. This sequence joins TRBV6-5 and TRBJ1-2; D is unclear. The sequence came from an adult in good health. CDR3 nucleotide sequence: TGTGCCAGCAGTTACTCGCTTGGGTGGGGCTACACCTTC. This encodes CASSYSLGWGYTF.